This TCR beta chain was sequenced for a study of blood T cells in healthy people across ages. Study-level findings and limits: Long-lived donors carried more naive CD4+ cells and greater diversity than aged donors. Estimates based on one million T cells were treated as lower bounds.

Researchers isolated at least 7 million PBMCs per sample. The sample holds a few counts of this clonotype. Its antigen remains unidentified. The V segment lost 2 bases and the J segment 4 bases; nucleotides outside the gene matches: 8. The CDR3 has 15 residues. The V gene's germline CDR1 is SGHDT and CDR2 YYEEEE. Through a sample-barcoded 5' primer and a J-beta primer mix, a second PCR was run for roughly 7 to 11 cycles. Using its own MiXCR run on the 5' RACE reads, TCRdb lists one record per CDR3 protein. This repertoire shows around 2 million distinct CDR3 sequences, 35% to 50% found once; its top ten account for more than 20%.

Source material: blood. V usage is TRBV5-6 and J usage is TRBJ2-5, with 7 bases matching TRBD1. The TCR sequence derives from a human donor in good health. The CDR3 is CASSFEGAVLETQYF. Written as DNA, the CDR3 is TGTGCCAGCAGCTTCGAGGGGGCAGTTTTAGAGACCCAGTACTTC. The variable domain in full, completed from reference TRBV5-6 and TRBJ2-5, reads DAGVTQSPTHLIKTRGQQVTLRCSPKSGHDTVSWYQQALGQGPQFIFQYYEEEERQRGNFPDRFSGHQFPNYSSELNVNALLLGDSALYLCASSFEGAVLETQYFGPGTRLLVL.